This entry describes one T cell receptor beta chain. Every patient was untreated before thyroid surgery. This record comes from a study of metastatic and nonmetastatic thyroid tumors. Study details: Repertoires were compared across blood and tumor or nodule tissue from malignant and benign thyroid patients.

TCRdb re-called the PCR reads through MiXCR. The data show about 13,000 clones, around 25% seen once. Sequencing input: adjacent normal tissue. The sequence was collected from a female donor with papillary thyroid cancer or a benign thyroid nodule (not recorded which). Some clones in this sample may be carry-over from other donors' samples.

The CDR3 loop is CSASDTGNSEKLFF. CDR3 coding DNA: TGCAGTGCTAGTGATACCGGGAACAGCGAAAAACTGTTTTTT. The V and J genes are TRBV20-1 and TRBJ1-4; D not resolved. The V gene lost 3 bases and the J gene lost 8 bases, with 16 bases spanning the gap. This CDR3 region has 14 residues. Germline V gives CDR1 DFQATT, CDR2 SNEGSKA (reference sequence).